The present entry profiles one TCR beta chain with its context. The antigen remains unidentified. A process of 5'RACE template switching, which added a universal primer site and UMIs, was used to make TCR cDNA. TCRdb re-called the 5' RACE reads through MiXCR, storing one row per CDR3 protein. The sample has 250,000 to 350,000 distinct CDR3 sequences; 8.5% to 10% are singletons. The CDR3 has 12 amino acids. Germline V lookup: CDR1 GTSNPN, CDR2 SVGIG (reference sequence). The germline V and J ends were trimmed by 0 bases and 3 bases, with 6 bases remaining between them. The entry originates in a study of T cells after yellow fever vaccination. At the level of the study: Fractions containing few cells were prepared with SMART-Seq v4 Ultra Low Input. Overall study findings and caveats: Post-booster repertoires again held most primary-vaccination clones (approximately 96% CD4, roughly 89% CD8).

Here the sequenced sample was CD4+ T cells sorted from PBMCs, taken 5 days after the yellow fever booster vaccination. The chain employs TRBV30 and TRBJ2-7, with a weak D call TRBD2 (6 bases). This sequence was found in a young man who received the YFV17D yellow fever vaccine. The CDR3 nucleotides are TGTGCCTGGAGTGTCGGGGGCTACGAGCAGTACTTC. Protein sequence: CAWSVGGYEQYF.